The sequence of this T cell receptor beta chain was determined in a study of cytomegalovirus exposure and HLA in healthy donors. Study results and caveats: Overall, approximately 150 TCR beta chains were annotated as cytomegalovirus-associated.

Assay used: immunoSEQ multiplex PCR; TCRdb lists only in-frame clones, some missing. Among about 130,000 clones, 90% to 97% were seen once, and the ten largest hold 1.5% to 2%. Germline V gene sequence: CDR1 SGHNT, CDR2 YYREEE (reference sequence). The V segment lost 4 bases and the J segment 3 bases; nucleotides outside the gene matches: 8. The CDR3 consists of 15 residues. A note on this clone: The antigen is not known.

The sequencing input was PBMCs. The TCR was taken from a young man in good health and CMV-seronegative. The rearrangement uses TRBV5-4 and TRBJ2-7; 9 nucleotides match TRBD2. The CDR3 DNA is TGTGCCAGCAGCAACGAGGTAGCGGGAGTCTACGAGCAGTACTTC. Translation gives CASSNEVAGVYEQYF.